This entry features one T cell receptor beta chain sequence. The data are from a study of blood T cell repertoires in COVID-19. The protocol was immunoSEQ multiplex PCR, while the TCRdb copy is restricted to in-frame clones and leaves out a portion. The table records 150,000 or so clones, 80% to 90% of them present only once. Trimming cost V 5 bases and J 5 bases, with 10 bases left between them. The germline V gene has CDR1 SGHTA and CDR2 FQGNSA. The CDR3 totals 13 residues. Sample: peripheral blood. The sequence was collected from a young man with COVID-19, enrolled during active disease. This chain uses TRBV7-2 with TRBJ1-5; the D is unclear. In DNA form, the CDR3 reads TGTGCCAGCAGCGCGAGTCTGGATCAGCCCCAGCATTTT. Translation gives CASSASLDQPQHF.